Following are 8 T cell receptor beta chains from one sample sequenced in a study of cytomegalovirus exposure and HLA in healthy donors (dated by TCRdb to 2016 to 2017). Receptor amplification or capture employed the immunoSEQ multiplex PCR assay. What TCRdb holds here is the immuneACCESS table cut down to in-frame rearrangements. Part of the clones is not present; checked against another copy, under half of the missing clones reflect an unresolved V gene, and the others are unexplained. The sample profile shows about 200,000 clones; about 90% of them were found once. Of the sample, roughly 3% is held by the ten largest clones. Sample: PBMCs. The receptors derive from a woman aged 18-29 years in good health and CMV-seronegative.

In the case of this clone: The sample has other DNA sequences that encode this CDR3 too. This chain connects TRBV27 to TRBJ2-7; 8 nucleotides line up with TRBD1. The V and J ends lost 2 bases and 2 bases, in that order; junction bases with no gene match: 2. The germline CDR1 and CDR2 sequences are MNHEY and SMNVEV (reference sequence). The CDR3 loop spans 14 amino acids. For the CDR3, the DNA is TGTGCCAGCAGTTTAGCAGGGGGCCCCTACGAGCAGTACTTC. Translating gives CASSLAGGPYEQYF.

V and J are TRBV5-1 and TRBJ2-7; D might be TRBD2 (6 bases). Germline CDR1 is SGHRS and CDR2 is YFSETQ. V was pared by 4 bases and J by 2 bases, with 19 bases between. The CDR3 loop spans 16 amino acids. CDR3 in amino acids: CASSPEEGLATYEQYF. CDR3 DNA sequence: TGCGCCAGCAGCCCGGAGGAGGGACTGGCCACCTACGAGCAGTACTTC.

The gene calls are TRBV7-3 and TRBJ1-1; tentative D call: TRBD1 (5 bases). Trimming stripped 1 base from V and 0 bases from J, with 15 bases between. From germline, CDR1 is SGHTA and CDR2 FQGTGA. CDR3 length: 17 residues. The CDR3 spells CASSLKGRVVVNTEAFF. CDR3 DNA: TGTGCCAGCAGCTTAAAGGGCAGGGTCGTGGTGAACACTGAAGCTTTCTTT.

V usage is TRBV27 and J usage is TRBJ2-1; 10 bases align to TRBD1. The CDR3 extends over 14 amino acids. V gave up 3 bases and J gave up 7 bases; unmatched junction bases: 3. Looked up from germline, CDR1 is MNHEY and CDR2 is SMNVEV (reference sequence). Here the CDR3 DNA reads TGTGCCAGCAGTTTCCTGGGACAGGGGAATGAGCAGTTCTTC. This encodes CASSFLGQGNEQFF.

This chain uses TRBV7-9 with TRBJ2-1, with 7 bases that match TRBD2. The germline CDR1 and CDR2 sequences are SEHNR and FQNEAQ (reference sequence). The CDR3 has 16 residues. V lost 3 bases to trimming and J lost 6 bases; unmatched junction nucleotides: 11. DNA of the CDR3: TGTGCCAGCAGCTTCGTTTTCGGGGAGGGCCCCAATGAGCAGTTCTTC. It codes for CASSFVFGEGPNEQFF.

The V gene is TRBV25-1, the J gene TRBJ1-2; TRBD1 matches at 7 bases. The ends lost 8 bases at V and 0 bases at J; junction bases unmatched: 15. The germline CDR1 and CDR2 sequences are MGHDK and SYGVNS. CDR3 size: 17 residues. CDR3 nucleotides: TGTGCCAGCGCCGTATTACAGGGGCTTCCAGCTAACTATGGCTACACCTTC. Translating gives CASAVLQGLPANYGYTF.

The J gene is TRBJ2-7, the V gene TRBV5-1; possible D gene TRBD2, 5 bases. CDR1 and CDR2 (germline): SGHRS, YFSETQ. This CDR3 contains 14 residues. V lost 4 bases and J lost 4, with 15 bases in between. The CDR3 bases are TGCGCCAGCAGCCCCCGTGTAGGACTGTACGAGCAGTACTTC. Its protein product is CASSPRVGLYEQYF.

The chain recombines TRBV29-1 with TRBJ1-2; 10 positions match TRBD1. Germline V gene lookup returns CDR1 SQVTM and CDR2 ANQGSEA. The trim removed 7 bases at V and 8 bases at J, leaving 19 bases unmatched. There are 16 residues in the CDR3. The CDR3 spells CSAFDRGREAARGYTF. DNA for the CDR3: TGCAGCGCCTTCGACAGGGGGCGCGAGGCCGCTAGAGGCTACACCTTC.